The subject of this entry is one T cell receptor (beta chain). This CDR3 comprises 12 residues. From germline, CDR1 is SGHDN and CDR2 FVKESK. V lost 2 bases, J lost 4 bases, and 5 bases lay in between. The data derive from a study of technical replicates of blood from a few donors. Repertoires were generated with immunoSEQ multiplex PCR, while TCRdb's copy carries only in-frame clones and drops some. The table has about 90,000 clones, just under 95% seen once; the top ten hold around 0.3%. The receptor was derived from a human donor in good health. V gene TRBV14 combines with J gene TRBJ2-5; D ambiguous. Sequenced: T cells isolated from PBMCs. Here the CDR3 DNA reads TGTGCCAGCAGCCAATCGAGAGAGACCCAGTACTTC. Translating gives CASSQSRETQYF.